The sequence of this T cell receptor beta chain was determined in a study of early T cells in non-severe SARS-CoV-2 infection. The sample holds a few counts of this clonotype. Each CDR3 protein gets one entry after TCRdb re-called the 5' RACE reads with MiXCR. The top ten clones hold around 4% of a sample with about 64,000 distinct CDR3 sequences, over 10% of them seen once. This CDR3 is built from 14 residues. Germline CDR1 and CDR2: MGHDK and SYGVNS. The ends lost 4 bases at V and 11 bases at J; junction bases unmatched: 8. Sequenced material: whole blood. The chain has TRBV25-1 and TRBJ1-3; 10 positions agree with TRBD1. This clonotype originated in an adult who was a healthcare worker with PCR-confirmed SARS-CoV-2 infection or an uninfected control (not recorded which). The CDR3 sequence: CASSVGTGASPIYF. For the CDR3, the DNA is TGTGCCAGCAGTGTCGGGACAGGGGCCTCCCCCATATATTTT.